A single sample gave rise to the 24 T cell receptor beta chains below, sequenced in a study of T cell responses to AZD1222 COVID-19 vaccine. Using immunoSEQ multiplex PCR, the repertoire was profiled, and TCRdb retains in-frame clones only, with some absent. The data contain about 140,000 clones, roughly 87% of them singletons. Source: peripheral blood, taken 28 days after the second AZD1222 dose. The receptors originated from an adult who received the AZD1222 COVID-19 vaccine.

J is TRBJ1-6 and V is TRBV5-6, with D possibly being TRBD1 (5 bases). The CDR3 spans 11 residues. V shed 3 bases and J shed 15 bases, with 10 bases lying between them. CDR1 SGHDT and CDR2 YYEEEE come from the germline V gene. Here the CDR3 reads CASSSRGDLHF. CDR3 in DNA: TGTGCCAGCAGCTCCAGAGGGGACCTCCACTTT.

Here the CDR3 DNA reads TGTGCCACCAGCAGAGATTCACCTTGGAGGGGATTTGAAAAACTGTTTTTT. Its protein product is CATSRDSPWRGFEKLFF. The chain is built from TRBV15 and TRBJ1-4; a weak D match, TRBD1 (5 bases). The germline gives CDR1 LNHNV, CDR2 YYDKDF (reference sequence). This CDR3 comprises 17 residues. The V end was cut by 0 bases, the J end by 7 bases, with 18 bases between.

J is TRBJ2-2 and V is TRBV4-2, with D uncertain. V lost 0 bases and J lost 4, with 12 bases in between. Per the germline V gene, CDR1 is LGHNA and CDR2 is YNFKEQ. The CDR3 runs to 16 residues. DNA for the CDR3: TGTGCCAGCAGCCAAGATTCCGATAGGCTCACCGGGGAGCTGTTTTTT. Encoded protein: CASSQDSDRLTGELFF.

This chain uses TRBV29-1 with TRBJ1-1, with TRBD1 identical over 10 bases. Germline CDR1 SQVTM, CDR2 ANQGSEA. After removal of 7 bases from V and 2 bases from J, the junction contained 7 bases not matched to a gene. The CDR3 sequence is 14 residues long. The CDR3 reads CSAGQGGYNTEAFF. CDR3 DNA sequence: TGCAGCGCTGGACAGGGGGGGTACAACACTGAAGCTTTCTTT.

The V call is TRBV6-5, the J call TRBJ2-3, with unresolved D. Germline CDR1 is MNHEY and CDR2 is SVGAGI. The CDR3 sequence is 15 residues long. Trimming removed 6 bases from V and 0 bases from J, with 13 bases in between. CDR3 DNA: TGTGCCAGCAGCGACCGGTTGGGGAGCACAGATACGCAGTATTTT. This gives the protein CASSDRLGSTDTQYF.

This chain joins TRBV28 and TRBJ2-7, with D uncertain. Germline V gives CDR1 MDHEN, CDR2 SYDVKM. V was pared by 6 bases and J by 2 bases, with 14 bases between. The CDR3 sequence is 14 residues long. The CDR3 loop is CASSQDTRTYEQYF. As DNA, the CDR3 is TGTGCCAGCAGCCAAGACACCCGAACCTACGAGCAGTACTTC.

This clone came up a few times. The J gene is TRBJ2-7, the V gene TRBV6-5; 12 bases agree with TRBD2. The CDR3 extends over 16 amino acids. After removal of 0 bases from V and 4 bases from J, the junction contained 4 bases not matched to a gene. Germline CDR1 and CDR2: MNHEY and SVGAGI. The CDR3 is CASSYSGLAGRYEQYF. The DNA of the CDR3 is TGTGCCAGCAGTTACTCAGGACTAGCGGGGAGATACGAGCAGTACTTC.

The CDR3 reads CASSESQGISNQPQHF. CDR3 bases: TGTGCCAGCAGTGAGTCACAGGGGATTAGCAATCAGCCCCAGCATTTT. The chain has TRBV2 and TRBJ1-5; 7 bases match TRBD1. Germline assignment: CDR1 SNHLY and CDR2 FYNNEI. CDR3 length: 16 residues. Germline trimming cut 3 bases from V and 0 bases from J; bases unmatched to any gene: 5.

The V gene is TRBV19, the J gene TRBJ2-3; no reliable D call. The CDR3 contains 15 residues. Germline V gene data show CDR1 as LNHDA and CDR2 as SQIVND (reference sequence). Trimming shortened V by 5 bases and J by 4 bases, and 16 bases separated the two germline ends. The CDR3 DNA sequence: TGTGCCAGTAGTTGGGGTGGCAGGTCTGCAGATACGCAGTATTTT. Translated, it gives CASSWGGRSADTQYF.

This clone appeared a few times. The chain employs TRBV12-3 or TRBV12-4 and TRBJ1-4; D uncertain. This CDR3 comprises 13 residues. V was cut by 6 bases and J by 8 bases, with 13 bases left in between. The CDR3 DNA reads TGTGCCAGCAGCCAAGGAGTATACGAAAAACTGTTTTTT. Its translation is CASSQGVYEKLFF.

The chain has TRBV11-2 and TRBJ1-1; D unresolved. The V gene lost 2 bases and the J gene lost 1 base, with 11 bases spanning the gap. This CDR3 contains 15 residues. The germline V gene encodes CDR1 SGHAT and CDR2 FQNNGV. This chain's CDR3 is CASSLSVQANTEAFF. The CDR3 bases are TGTGCCAGCAGCTTAAGCGTCCAGGCGAACACTGAAGCTTTCTTT.

CDR3 region: CASRLLAGGPDEQFF. The CDR3 coding sequence is TGTGCCAGCAGGTTACTAGCGGGAGGGCCGGATGAGCAGTTCTTC. The J gene is TRBJ2-1, the V gene TRBV28; 13 nucleotides line up with TRBD2. The CDR3 consists of 15 residues. CDR1 is MDHEN and CDR2 is SYDVKM in the germline V gene. V gave up 6 bases and J gave up 8 bases; unmatched junction bases: 7.

J is TRBJ2-2 and V is TRBV27; 9 bases agree with TRBD1. CDR1 and CDR2 (germline): MNHEY, SMNVEV (reference sequence). The CDR3 is 14 amino acids. V lost 6 bases to trimming and J lost 2 bases; unmatched junction nucleotides: 1. Written as DNA, the CDR3 is TGTGCCAGCAGGGGACAGGGTAACACCGGGGAGCTGTTTTTT. It translates to CASRGQGNTGELFF.

V usage is TRBV30 and J usage is TRBJ1-2; no firm D call. Germline V gene sequence: CDR1 GTSNPN, CDR2 SVGIG (reference sequence). The length of the CDR3 is 11 residues. The ends were cut back, 8 bases at V and 4 bases at J, with 11 bases in the middle. The CDR3 coding sequence is TGTGCCACTGGAACGACCTATGGCTACACCTTC. It is translated as CATGTTYGYTF.

This clone appeared once. V usage is TRBV6-5 and J usage is TRBJ1-4, with D tentatively TRBD1 (6 bases). The CDR3 covers 15 residues. Between the trimmed V and J ends, which lost 6 bases and 7 bases, there was a span of 18 bases. The germline V gene has CDR1 MNHEY and CDR2 SVGAGI. CDR3 sequence: CASSPEGGMGEKLFF. The DNA of the CDR3 is TGTGCCAGCAGCCCCGAGGGGGGAATGGGTGAAAAACTGTTTTTT.

This clone was observed a few times. The V and J genes are TRBV2 and TRBJ1-2; 8 bases match TRBD1. V trimming: 9 bases; J trimming: 0 bases; junction bases outside the gene matches: 9. The CDR3 runs 15 residues. Germline V gene lookup returns CDR1 SNHLY and CDR2 FYNNEI. In DNA, the CDR3 is TGTGCCAGTTCCGGGACAGGCCTTTCTAACTATGGCTACACCTTC. Its protein product is CASSGTGLSNYGYTF.

This chain joins TRBV9 and TRBJ2-7; D is undetermined. CDR3 size: 14 residues. Looked up from germline, CDR1 is SGDLS and CDR2 is YYNGEE. V was clipped by 0 bases and J by 3 bases, with 10 bases between them. The DNA of the CDR3 is TGTGCCAGCAGCGTAGGGGGTTCGAACTACGAGCAGTACTTC. It encodes CASSVGGSNYEQYF.

With regard to this clone: One junction end does not reproduce the germline sequence, and a read error may be involved. The chain carries TRBV7-7 and TRBJ2-3; TRBD2 matches 10 bases. This CDR3 comprises 15 residues. Germline V gene sequence: CDR1 SSHAT, CDR2 FNYEAQ (reference sequence). The CDR3 loop reads CASSSGLADTDTQYF. For the CDR3, the DNA is TGTGCTAGCAGCAGCGGACTAGCGGACACAGATACGCAGTATTTT.

This clone was observed a single time. V gene TRBV10-3 combines with J gene TRBJ1-3; D may be TRBD1 (6 bases). V lost 7 bases, J lost 0 bases, and 16 bases lay in between. The CDR3 consists of 16 residues. Germline CDR1 reads ENHRY; CDR2 reads SYGVKD. In nucleotides, the CDR3 is TGTGCCATCAATAGAGGACAGACTTTCTCTGGAAACACCATATATTTT. Protein sequence: CAINRGQTFSGNTIYF.

This rearrangement joins TRBV7-3 to TRBJ1-4; TRBD1 is a possible D gene (5 bases). The CDR3 covers 15 residues. The V and J ends lost 2 bases and 6 bases respectively, with 13 bases between them. Germline CDR1 reads SGHTA; CDR2 reads FQGTGA. The CDR3 region is CASSLLGGADEKLFF. CDR3 sequence (DNA): TGTGCCAGCAGCTTATTGGGCGGGGCGGATGAAAAACTGTTTTTT.

This clone was seen a few times. The chain has TRBV29-1 and TRBJ2-7; either TRBD1 or TRBD2 may fit D (5 bases each). This CDR3 contains 12 residues. Per the germline V gene, CDR1 is SQVTM and CDR2 is ANQGSEA. Trimming shortened V by 7 bases and J by 11 bases, and 21 bases separated the two germline ends. In DNA, the CDR3 is TGCAGCGCCCAGGCAGGGACCCGGCGGGAGTACTTC. Translating it yields CSAQAGTRREYF.

In its sample, this clone was seen once. The rearrangement links TRBV5-4 to TRBJ2-5, with a tentative D call TRBD1 (6 bases). Trimming stripped 2 bases from V and 3 bases from J, with 20 bases between. Germline loops: CDR1 SGHNT, CDR2 YYREEE (reference sequence). CDR3 length: 17 amino acids. CDR3 DNA: TGTGCCAGCAGCTTCATTACGTCCGGGACACCCAAAGAGACCCAGTACTTC. It specifies CASSFITSGTPKETQYF.

The V call is TRBV4-3, the J call TRBJ1-2; D is undetermined. Germline-derived CDR1 and CDR2 are LGHNA and YSLEER. This CDR3 is 16 amino acids long. V was pared by 1 base and J by 1 base, with 13 bases between. The CDR3 is CASSQALRGFNYGYTF. CDR3 nucleotides: TGCGCCAGCAGCCAAGCGCTCCGGGGATTTAACTATGGCTACACCTTC.

The chain links TRBV27 to TRBJ1-6, with a weak D call TRBD1 (6 bases). The germline V gene encodes CDR1 MNHEY and CDR2 SMNVEV (reference sequence). V was trimmed by 4 bases and J by 6 bases, leaving 7 bases between them. The CDR3 runs to 13 residues. CDR3 amino acids: CASSYRANSPLHF. In DNA, the CDR3 is TGTGCCAGCAGTTACAGGGCTAATTCACCCCTCCACTTT.